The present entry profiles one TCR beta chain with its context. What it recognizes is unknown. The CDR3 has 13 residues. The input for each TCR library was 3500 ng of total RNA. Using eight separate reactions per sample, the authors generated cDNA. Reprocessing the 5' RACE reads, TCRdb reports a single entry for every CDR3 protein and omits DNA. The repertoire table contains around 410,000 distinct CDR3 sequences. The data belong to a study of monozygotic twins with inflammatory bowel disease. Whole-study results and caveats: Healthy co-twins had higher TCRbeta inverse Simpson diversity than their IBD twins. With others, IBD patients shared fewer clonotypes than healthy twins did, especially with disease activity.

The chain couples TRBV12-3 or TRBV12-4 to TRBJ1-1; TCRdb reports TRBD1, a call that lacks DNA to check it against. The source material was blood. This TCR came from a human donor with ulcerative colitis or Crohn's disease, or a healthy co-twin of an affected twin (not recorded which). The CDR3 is CASSLGGDTEAFF.